Sequencing of this T cell receptor beta chain was carried out in a study of blood T cell repertoires in COVID-19. In the original workflow: Estimates of nucleated cell counts were drawn from the amplification of reference gene primers. Clones were sequenced by immunoSEQ multiplex PCR, and TCRdb holds only the in-frame ones, with some missing. V and J calls and clone size come straight from that table; D and trimming were deduced from the DNA. Of fewer than 95,000 clones listed, 88% are singletons. V lost 4 bases and J 3 bases, leaving 13 bases between the germline ends. The CDR3 totals 14 residues. Germline loops: CDR1 SGHRS, CDR2 YFSETQ.

The V call is TRBV5-1, the J call TRBJ1-1; a possible D gene is TRBD1 (6 bases). The sequence was obtained from a man aged 55 to 70 with acute or convalescent COVID-19. Sequencing was carried out using peripheral blood. CDR3 in DNA: TGCGCCAGCAGCACGGTAGGGGGGGACACTGAAGCTTTCTTT. This sequence encodes CASSTVGGDTEAFF.